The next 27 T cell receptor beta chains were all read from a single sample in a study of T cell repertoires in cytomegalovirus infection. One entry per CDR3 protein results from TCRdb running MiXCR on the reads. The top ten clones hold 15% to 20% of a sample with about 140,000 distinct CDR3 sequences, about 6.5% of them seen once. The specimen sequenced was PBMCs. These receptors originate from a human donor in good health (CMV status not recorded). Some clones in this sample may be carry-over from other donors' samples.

Here the CDR3 reads CASSLVGQGYEQYF. CDR3 nucleotides: TGTGCCAGCAGCTTAGTGGGACAGGGGTACGAGCAGTACTTC. V gene TRBV7-2 combines with J gene TRBJ2-7; TRBD1 matches at 10 bases. Looked up from germline, CDR1 is SGHTA and CDR2 is FQGNSA. The CDR3 is 14 amino acids. V was pared by 1 base and J by 4 bases, with 1 base of the junction left unmatched.

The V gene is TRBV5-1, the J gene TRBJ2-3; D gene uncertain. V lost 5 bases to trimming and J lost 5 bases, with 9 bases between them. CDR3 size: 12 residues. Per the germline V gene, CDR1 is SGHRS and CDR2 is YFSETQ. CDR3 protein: CASSLDGDTQYF. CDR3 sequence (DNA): TGCGCCAGCAGTCTCGACGGAGATACGCAGTATTTT.

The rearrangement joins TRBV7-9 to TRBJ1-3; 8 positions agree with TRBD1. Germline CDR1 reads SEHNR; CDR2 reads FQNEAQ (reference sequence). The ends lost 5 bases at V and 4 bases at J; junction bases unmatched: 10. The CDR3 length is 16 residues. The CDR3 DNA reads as TGTGCCAGCAGCCGATCCGGGACAGGCTCAGGAAACACCATATATTTT. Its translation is CASSRSGTGSGNTIYF.

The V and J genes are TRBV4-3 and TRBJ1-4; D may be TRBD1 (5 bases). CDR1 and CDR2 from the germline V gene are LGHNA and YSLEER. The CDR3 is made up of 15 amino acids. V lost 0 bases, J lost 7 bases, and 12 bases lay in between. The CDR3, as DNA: TGCGCCAGCAGCCAAGATACCTCGAGGGGTGAAAAACTGTTTTTT. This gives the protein CASSQDTSRGEKLFF.

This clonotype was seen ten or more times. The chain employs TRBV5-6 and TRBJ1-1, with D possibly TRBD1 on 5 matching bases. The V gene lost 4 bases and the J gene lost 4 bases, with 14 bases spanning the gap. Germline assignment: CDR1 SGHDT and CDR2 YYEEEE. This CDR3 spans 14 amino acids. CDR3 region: CASSRTLRSTEAFF. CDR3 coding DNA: TGTGCCAGCAGCCGGACACTCAGGAGCACTGAAGCTTTCTTT.

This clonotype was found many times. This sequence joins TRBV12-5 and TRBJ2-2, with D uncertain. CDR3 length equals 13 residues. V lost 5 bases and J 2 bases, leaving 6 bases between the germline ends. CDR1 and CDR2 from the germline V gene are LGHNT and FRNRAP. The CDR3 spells CASGPFNTGELFF. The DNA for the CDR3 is TGTGCTAGTGGTCCGTTTAACACCGGGGAGCTGTTTTTT. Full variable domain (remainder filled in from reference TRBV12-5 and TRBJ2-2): DARVTQTPRHKVTEMGQEVTMRCQPILGHNTVFWYRQTMMQGLELLAYFRNRAPLDDSGMPKDRFSAEMPDATLATLKIQPSEPRDSAVYFCASGPFNTGELFFGEGSRLTVL.

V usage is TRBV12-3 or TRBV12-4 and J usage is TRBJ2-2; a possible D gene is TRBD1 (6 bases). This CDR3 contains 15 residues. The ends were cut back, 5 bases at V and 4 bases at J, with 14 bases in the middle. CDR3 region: CASSPQGRGTGELFF. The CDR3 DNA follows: TGTGCCAGCAGTCCCCAGGGGCGAGGCACCGGGGAGCTGTTTTTT.

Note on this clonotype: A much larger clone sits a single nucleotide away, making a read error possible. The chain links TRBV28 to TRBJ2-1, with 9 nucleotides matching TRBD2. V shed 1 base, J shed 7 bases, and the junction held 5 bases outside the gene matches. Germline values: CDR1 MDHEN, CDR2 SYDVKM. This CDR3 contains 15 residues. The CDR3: CASSLLRGGKNEQFF. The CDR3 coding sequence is TGTGCCAGCAGTTTATTGCGGGGGGGCAAGAATGAGCAGTTCTTC.

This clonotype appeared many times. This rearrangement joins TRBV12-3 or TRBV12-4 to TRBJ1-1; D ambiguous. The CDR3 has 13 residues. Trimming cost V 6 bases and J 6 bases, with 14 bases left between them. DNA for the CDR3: TGTGCCAGCAGCCGCCCCGAGCTTGCTGAAGCTTTCTTT. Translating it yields CASSRPELAEAFF.

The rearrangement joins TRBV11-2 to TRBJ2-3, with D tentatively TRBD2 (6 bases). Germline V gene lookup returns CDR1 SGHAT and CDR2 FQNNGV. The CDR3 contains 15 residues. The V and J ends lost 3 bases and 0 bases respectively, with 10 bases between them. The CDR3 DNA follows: TGTGCCAGCAGCTTCCTAGCGAGAAGCACAGATACGCAGTATTTT. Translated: CASSFLARSTDTQYF.

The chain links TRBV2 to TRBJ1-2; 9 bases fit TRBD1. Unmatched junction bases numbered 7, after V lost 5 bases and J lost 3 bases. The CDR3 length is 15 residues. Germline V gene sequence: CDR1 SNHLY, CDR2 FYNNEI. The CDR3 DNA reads TGTGCCAGCAGTCCCCGGGACAGGGAGTACTATGGCTACACCTTC. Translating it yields CASSPRDREYYGYTF.

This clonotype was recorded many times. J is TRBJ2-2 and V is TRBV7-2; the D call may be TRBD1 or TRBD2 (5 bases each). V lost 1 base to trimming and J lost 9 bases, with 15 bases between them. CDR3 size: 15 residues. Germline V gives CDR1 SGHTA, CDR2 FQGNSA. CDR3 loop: CASSLEWGNRRELFF. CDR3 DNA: TGTGCCAGCAGCTTAGAGTGGGGGAACAGACGGGAGCTGTTTTTT. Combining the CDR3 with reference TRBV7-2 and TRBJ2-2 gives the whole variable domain GAGVSQSPSNKVTEKGKDVELRCDPISGHTALYWYRQSLGQGLEFLIYFQGNSAPDKSGLPSDRFSAERTGGSVSTLTIQRTQQEDSAVYLCASSLEWGNRRELFFGEGSRLTVL.

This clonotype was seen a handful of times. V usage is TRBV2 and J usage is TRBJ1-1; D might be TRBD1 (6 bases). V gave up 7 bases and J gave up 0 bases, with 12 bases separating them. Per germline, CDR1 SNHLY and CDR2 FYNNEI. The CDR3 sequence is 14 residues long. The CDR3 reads CASTATGVNTEAFF. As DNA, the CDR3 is TGTGCCAGCACAGCGACAGGAGTGAACACTGAAGCTTTCTTT. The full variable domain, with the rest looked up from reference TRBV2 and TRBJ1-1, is EPEVTQTPSHQVTQMGQEVILRCVPISNHLYFYWYRQILGQKVEFLVSFYNNEISEKSEIFDDQFSVERPDGSNFTLKIRSTKLEDSAMYFCASTATGVNTEAFFGQGTRLTVV.

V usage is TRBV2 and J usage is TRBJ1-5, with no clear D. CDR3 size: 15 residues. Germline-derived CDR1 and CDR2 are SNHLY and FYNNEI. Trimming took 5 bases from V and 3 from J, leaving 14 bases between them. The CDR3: CASSTSAQINQPQHF. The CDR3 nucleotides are TGTGCCAGCAGTACCTCTGCGCAGATCAATCAGCCCCAGCATTTT.

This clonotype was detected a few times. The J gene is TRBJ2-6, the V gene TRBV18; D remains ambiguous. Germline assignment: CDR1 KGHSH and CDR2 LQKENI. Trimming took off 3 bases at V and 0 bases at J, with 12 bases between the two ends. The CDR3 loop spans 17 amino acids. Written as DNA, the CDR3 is TGTGCCAGCTCACCTCGGGCGCCGAACTCTGGGGCCAACGTCCTGACTTTC. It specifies CASSPRAPNSGANVLTF. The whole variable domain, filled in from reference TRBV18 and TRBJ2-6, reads NAGVMQNPRHLVRRRGQEARLRCSPMKGHSHVYWYRQLPEEGLKFMVYLQKENIIDESGMPKERFSAEFPKEGPSILRIQQVVRGDSAAYFCASSPRAPNSGANVLTFGAGSRLTVL.

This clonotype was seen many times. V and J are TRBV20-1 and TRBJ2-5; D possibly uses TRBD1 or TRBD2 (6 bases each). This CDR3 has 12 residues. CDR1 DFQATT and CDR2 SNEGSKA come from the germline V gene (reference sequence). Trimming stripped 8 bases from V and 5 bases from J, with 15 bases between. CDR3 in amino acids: CSSQGREETQYF. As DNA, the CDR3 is TGCAGTTCACAGGGTCGGGAGGAGACCCAGTACTTC.

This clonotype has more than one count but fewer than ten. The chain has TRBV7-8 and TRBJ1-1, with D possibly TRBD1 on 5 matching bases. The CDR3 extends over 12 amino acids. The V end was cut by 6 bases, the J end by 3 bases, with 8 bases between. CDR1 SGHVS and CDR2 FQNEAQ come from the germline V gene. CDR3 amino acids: CASSRGDTEAFF. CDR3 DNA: TGTGCCAGCAGTCGGGGGGACACTGAAGCTTTCTTT.

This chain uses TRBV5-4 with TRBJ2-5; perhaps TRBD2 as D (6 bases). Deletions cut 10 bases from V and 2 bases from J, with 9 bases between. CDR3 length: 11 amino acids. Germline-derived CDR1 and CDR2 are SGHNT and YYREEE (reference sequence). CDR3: CAAGTQETQYF. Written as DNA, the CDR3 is TGTGCCGCCGGGACTCAAGAGACCCAGTACTTC. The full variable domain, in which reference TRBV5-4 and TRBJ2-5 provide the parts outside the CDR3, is ETGVTQSPTHLIKTRGQQVTLRCSSQSGHNTVSWYQQALGQGPQFIFQYYREEENGRGNFPPRFSGLQFPNYSSELNVNALELDDSALYLCAAGTQETQYFGPGTRLLVL.

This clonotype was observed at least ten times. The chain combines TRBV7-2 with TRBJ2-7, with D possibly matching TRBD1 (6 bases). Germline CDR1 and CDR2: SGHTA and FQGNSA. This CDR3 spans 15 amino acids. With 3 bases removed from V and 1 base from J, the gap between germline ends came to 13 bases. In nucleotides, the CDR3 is TGTGCCAGCAGCTTGACCCTCGGACAGTCCTACGAGCAGTACTTC. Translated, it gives CASSLTLGQSYEQYF.

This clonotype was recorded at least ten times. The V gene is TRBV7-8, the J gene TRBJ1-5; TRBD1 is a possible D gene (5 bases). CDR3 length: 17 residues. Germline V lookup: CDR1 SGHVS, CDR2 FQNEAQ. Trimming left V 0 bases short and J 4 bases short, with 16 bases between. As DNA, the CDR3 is TGTGCCAGCAGCTTAGCGTTGGGGGGAAACTGGAATCAGCCCCAGCATTTT. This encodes CASSLALGGNWNQPQHF.

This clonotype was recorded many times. The CDR3 DNA follows: TGTGCCAGCAGCCCGGGCCCAGAGATAGACTATGGCTACACCTTC. Its protein is CASSPGPEIDYGYTF. The chain has TRBV5-6 and TRBJ1-2, with D unclear. V shed 4 bases and J shed 3 bases, with 16 bases lying between them. Germline assignment: CDR1 SGHDT and CDR2 YYEEEE. This CDR3 comprises 15 residues.

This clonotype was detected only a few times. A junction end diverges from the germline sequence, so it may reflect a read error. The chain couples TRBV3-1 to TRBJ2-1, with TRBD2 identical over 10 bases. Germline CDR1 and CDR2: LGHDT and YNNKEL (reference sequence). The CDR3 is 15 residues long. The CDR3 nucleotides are TGTGCCAGCAGCCAAGTCCTAGCGGGGGCCTTAATCACATCCTTC. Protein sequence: CASSQVLAGALITSF.

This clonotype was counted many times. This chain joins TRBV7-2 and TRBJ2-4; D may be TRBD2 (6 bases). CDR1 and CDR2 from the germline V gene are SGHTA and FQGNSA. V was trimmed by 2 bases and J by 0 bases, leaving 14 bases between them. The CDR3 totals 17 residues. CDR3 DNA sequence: TGTGCCAGCAGCTTATTTGGGGGGAACCGAGCCAAAAACATTCAGTACTTC. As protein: CASSLFGGNRAKNIQYF.

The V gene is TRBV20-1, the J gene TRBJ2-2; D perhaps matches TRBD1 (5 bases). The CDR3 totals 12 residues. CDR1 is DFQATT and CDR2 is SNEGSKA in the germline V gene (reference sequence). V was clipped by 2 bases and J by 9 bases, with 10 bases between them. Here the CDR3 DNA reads TGCAGTGCTAGAAGGGGCGACCGGGAGCTGTTTTTT. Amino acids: CSARRGDRELFF.

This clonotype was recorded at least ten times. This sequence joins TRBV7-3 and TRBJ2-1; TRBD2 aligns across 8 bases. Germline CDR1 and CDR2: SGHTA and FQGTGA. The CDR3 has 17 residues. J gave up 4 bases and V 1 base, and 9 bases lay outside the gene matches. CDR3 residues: CASSLKLSGGPYNEQFF. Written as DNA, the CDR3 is TGTGCCAGCAGCTTAAAGCTCAGCGGGGGCCCTTACAATGAGCAGTTCTTC.

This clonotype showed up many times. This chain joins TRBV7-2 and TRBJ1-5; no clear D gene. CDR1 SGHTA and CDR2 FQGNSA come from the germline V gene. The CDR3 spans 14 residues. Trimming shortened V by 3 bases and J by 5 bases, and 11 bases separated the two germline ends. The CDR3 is CASSFGPGDQPQHF. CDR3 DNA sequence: TGTGCCAGCAGCTTCGGACCTGGAGATCAGCCCCAGCATTTT.

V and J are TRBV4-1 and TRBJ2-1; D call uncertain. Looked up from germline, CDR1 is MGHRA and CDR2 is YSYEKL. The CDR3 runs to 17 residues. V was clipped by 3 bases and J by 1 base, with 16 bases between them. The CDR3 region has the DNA TGCGCCAGCAGCCACCTTCTCATTGGGCTTTCCTACAATGAGCAGTTCTTC. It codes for CASSHLLIGLSYNEQFF.